Following are 25 T cell receptor beta chains from one sample sequenced in a study of blood T cell repertoires in COVID-19. Using immunoSEQ multiplex PCR, the repertoire was profiled, and TCRdb retains in-frame clones only, with some absent. The table records about 120,000 clones, 85% of them present only once. The sample consisted of peripheral blood. The receptors here all came from a man older than 75 with acute or convalescent COVID-19.

The rearrangement uses TRBV6-2 or TRBV6-3 and TRBJ1-5; perhaps TRBD1 as D (5 bases). Germline V gene data show CDR1 as MNHEY and CDR2 as SVGEGT. This CDR3 contains 14 residues. Between the trimmed V and J ends, which lost 5 bases and 7 bases, there was a span of 15 bases. CDR3 residues: CASSPRGEGQPQHF. The CDR3 bases are TGTGCCAGCAGTCCGCGGGGGGAGGGACAGCCCCAGCATTTT.

This clone was recorded many times. The V and J genes are TRBV3-1 (or the pseudogene TRBV3-2) and TRBJ2-7, with D unresolved. Germline CDR1 reads LGHDT; CDR2 reads YNNKEL (reference sequence). V shed 5 bases and J shed 6 bases, with 11 bases lying between them. The CDR3 length is 12 residues. The CDR3 loop reads CASSSPSSEQYF. The CDR3 DNA reads as TGTGCCAGCAGCAGCCCCTCGAGCGAGCAGTACTTC.

This sequence joins TRBV12-5 and TRBJ2-5; D perhaps matches TRBD1 (6 bases). This CDR3 is 15 amino acids long. Germline V gives CDR1 LGHNT, CDR2 FRNRAP. Trimming shortened V by 1 base and J by 2 bases, and 11 bases separated the two germline ends. This CDR3 reads CASGLAQGPQETQYF. The CDR3 DNA reads as TGTGCTAGTGGTTTGGCCCAGGGGCCTCAAGAGACCCAGTACTTC. Looking up the rest from reference TRBV12-5 and TRBJ2-5 gives the full variable domain: DARVTQTPRHKVTEMGQEVTMRCQPILGHNTVFWYRQTMMQGLELLAYFRNRAPLDDSGMPKDRFSAEMPDATLATLKIQPSEPRDSAVYFCASGLAQGPQETQYFGPGTRLLVL.

The V gene is TRBV19, the J gene TRBJ2-3, with 9 bases that match TRBD2. This CDR3 contains 16 residues. The junction had 7 bases not matched to a gene; V was cut back by 1 base and J by 5 bases. From germline, CDR1 is LNHDA and CDR2 SQIVND (reference sequence). CDR3 DNA: TGTGCCAGTAGTATAGCCGGGCGGGGGGGCAGAGATACGCAGTATTTT. Translated: CASSIAGRGGRDTQYF.

The chain has TRBV5-1 and TRBJ1-2; no firm D call. This CDR3 is built from 15 residues. The germline CDR1 and CDR2 sequences are SGHRS and YFSETQ. V dropped 2 bases and J dropped 2 bases, with 13 bases sitting between them. The CDR3 loop is CASSFSGLDNYGYTF. The CDR3 DNA is TGCGCCAGCAGCTTTTCAGGACTTGACAACTATGGCTACACCTTC.

The DNA of the CDR3 is TGTGCCATCAGTGAGTCAGGGGGGGGGACTGAAGCTTTCTTT. It yields the protein CAISESGGGTEAFF. This chain connects TRBV10-3 to TRBJ1-1; a possible D gene is TRBD1 (6 bases). V was clipped by 0 bases and J by 5 bases, with 10 bases between them. The CDR3 loop spans 14 amino acids. Per germline, CDR1 ENHRY and CDR2 SYGVKD.

The J gene is TRBJ1-5, the V gene TRBV7-9; no clear D. CDR1 SEHNR and CDR2 FQNEAQ come from the germline V gene (reference sequence). V was clipped by 5 bases and J by 4 bases, with 6 bases between them. This CDR3 comprises 12 residues. In DNA form, the CDR3 reads TGTGCCAGCAGCCGAGGGAATCAGCCCCAGCATTTT. It codes for CASSRGNQPQHF.

The DNA for the CDR3 is TGTGCCAGCAGTTACAGGGGACAGGGGTCTGGAAACACCATATATTTT. Protein product: CASSYRGQGSGNTIYF. This chain connects TRBV6-6 to TRBJ1-3; 10 positions agree with TRBD1. The CDR3 runs to 16 residues. Germline trimming cut 2 bases from V and 1 base from J; bases unmatched to any gene: 2. Germline CDR1 reads MNHNY; CDR2 reads SVGAGI (reference sequence).

The V gene is TRBV27, the J gene TRBJ2-7, with 9 nucleotides matching TRBD2. The CDR3 extends over 15 amino acids. Trimming removed 2 bases from V and 0 bases from J; junction bases left unmatched: 2. Germline V CDR1 and CDR2: MNHEY, SMNVEV (reference sequence). In DNA, the CDR3 is TGTGCCAGCAGTTTAAGTAGCGGGAGCTCCTACGAGCAGTACTTC. It is translated as CASSLSSGSSYEQYF.

This clone was picked up one time. J is TRBJ2-1 and V is TRBV5-8; D is possibly TRBD2 (5 bases). The V gene lost 2 bases and the J gene lost 1 base, with 13 bases spanning the gap. CDR1 and CDR2 (germline): SGHTS, YDEGEE. The CDR3 is 16 residues long. Here the CDR3 reads CASSFAGLLSYNEQFF. Here the CDR3 DNA reads TGTGCCAGCAGCTTTGCCGGACTCCTTTCCTACAATGAGCAGTTCTTC. The full variable domain, in which reference TRBV5-8 and TRBJ2-1 provide the parts outside the CDR3, is EAGVTQSPTHLIKTRGQQATLRCSPISGHTSVYWYQQALGLGLQFLLWYDEGEERNRGNFPPRFSGRQFPNYSSELNVNALELEDSALYLCASSFAGLLSYNEQFFGPGTRLTVL.

In the case of this clone: Other DNA sequences of this sample code for an identical CDR3. The chain couples TRBV27 to TRBJ1-3; D is ambiguous. V lost 3 bases to trimming and J lost 0 bases, with 9 bases between them. Germline V gene lookup returns CDR1 MNHEY and CDR2 SMNVEV (reference sequence). This CDR3 has 15 amino acids. CDR3 protein: CASSLSRSSGNTIYF. The CDR3 region has the DNA TGTGCCAGCAGTTTGAGTCGAAGCTCTGGAAACACCATATATTTT.

The chain combines TRBV10-3 with TRBJ2-3; TRBD2 matches at 11 bases. Germline CDR1 is ENHRY and CDR2 is SYGVKD. The CDR3 covers 15 residues. V lost 4 bases to trimming and J lost 0 bases; unmatched junction nucleotides: 0. The CDR3 region is CAISGTSGSTDTQYF. For the CDR3, the DNA is TGTGCCATCAGTGGGACTAGCGGGAGCACAGATACGCAGTATTTT.

This rearrangement joins TRBV9 to TRBJ1-2, with D hard to call. The CDR3 has 18 residues. Trimming left V 2 bases short and J 0 bases short, with 20 bases between. Germline V CDR1 and CDR2: SGDLS, YYNGEE. The chain's CDR3 is CASSVSPGVTKTNYGYTF. In DNA, the CDR3 is TGTGCCAGCAGCGTTTCGCCCGGGGTCACCAAAACTAACTATGGCTACACCTTC.

This sequence joins TRBV7-9 and TRBJ2-7; D perhaps matches TRBD1 (6 bases). The V end lost 6 bases, the J end lost 1 base, and 19 bases lay between the germline ends. The CDR3 covers 16 residues. Germline V gene sequence: CDR1 SEHNR, CDR2 FQNEAQ (reference sequence). Here the CDR3 DNA reads TGTGCCAGCAGACCCGATACGGGGACATCGTCCTACGAGCAGTACTTC. This codes for CASRPDTGTSSYEQYF.

This clone was detected only once. This chain's CDR3 is CASSHGQAAGELFF. DNA of the CDR3: TGTGCCAGCAGCCATGGACAGGCCGCCGGGGAGCTGTTTTTT. The rearrangement joins TRBV7-9 to TRBJ2-2; 7 bases align to TRBD1. CDR3 length: 14 amino acids. Per the germline V gene, CDR1 is SEHNR and CDR2 is FQNEAQ (reference sequence). V gave up 5 bases and J gave up 6 bases; unmatched junction bases: 6.

This chain connects TRBV4-2 to TRBJ1-1, with a possible D match to TRBD1 (5 bases). The CDR3 contains 14 residues. Trimming took 1 base from V and 5 from J, leaving 11 bases between them. Germline V CDR1 and CDR2: LGHNA, YNFKEQ. Written as DNA, the CDR3 is TGTGCCAGCAGCCAAGGGGGCGGGGGTACTGAAGCTTTCTTT. Amino acid sequence: CASSQGGGGTEAFF.

The chain combines TRBV16 with TRBJ1-1, with 9 positions matching TRBD1. V was pared by 2 bases and J by 1 base, with 2 bases of the junction left unmatched. This CDR3 comprises 15 residues. The germline CDR1 and CDR2 sequences are KGHSY and FQNENV. Here the CDR3 reads CASSQNRGQNTEAFF. Written as DNA, the CDR3 is TGTGCCAGCAGCCAAAACAGGGGGCAGAACACTGAAGCTTTCTTT.

A few counts support this clone. The chain couples TRBV10-2 to TRBJ2-7, with 11 bases lining up with TRBD1. The CDR3 sequence is 13 residues long. V trimming: 10 bases; J trimming: 1 base; junction bases outside the gene matches: 3. Looked up from germline, CDR1 is WSHSY and CDR2 is SAAADI. The chain's CDR3 is CATGTGGSYEQYF. In DNA, the CDR3 is TGCGCCACCGGGACAGGGGGGTCCTACGAGCAGTACTTC.

The chain is built from TRBV19 and TRBJ2-1, with D possibly being TRBD1 (5 bases). The CDR3 consists of 12 residues. CDR1 LNHDA and CDR2 SQIVND come from the germline V gene (reference sequence). Trimming pared 2 bases from V and 10 bases from J, leaving 9 bases between. The CDR3 nucleotides are TGTGCCAGTAGTATATTGAGGACAGAGCAGTTCTTC. Protein product: CASSILRTEQFF.

The chain has TRBV15 and TRBJ2-3, with D possibly being TRBD2 (6 bases). The CDR3 is 15 residues long. Looked up from germline, CDR1 is LNHNV and CDR2 is YYDKDF (reference sequence). The V and J ends lost 0 bases and 1 base respectively, with 8 bases between them. The CDR3 sequence: CATSRDPGGTDTQYF. CDR3 in DNA: TGTGCCACCAGCAGAGATCCGGGGGGCACAGATACGCAGTATTTT. Combining the CDR3 with reference TRBV15 and TRBJ2-3 gives the whole variable domain DAMVIQNPRYQVTQFGKPVTLSCSQTLNHNVMYWYQQKSSQAPKLLFHYYDKDFNNEADTPDNFQSRRPNTSFCFLDIRSPGLGDTAMYLCATSRDPGGTDTQYFGPGTRLTVL.

The chain carries TRBV6-5 and TRBJ1-3, with 9 bases lining up with TRBD1. The germline V gene has CDR1 MNHEY and CDR2 SVGAGI. Germline trimming cut 4 bases from V and 4 bases from J; bases unmatched to any gene: 8. The CDR3 sequence is 16 residues long. The chain's CDR3 is CASSSTGGAKGNTIYF. In DNA form, the CDR3 reads TGTGCCAGCAGTTCGACAGGGGGTGCGAAAGGAAACACCATATATTTT.

V usage is TRBV7-2 and J usage is TRBJ2-1; 8 bases map to TRBD2. The CDR3 totals 17 residues. With 4 bases clipped from V and 3 bases from J, the junction kept 11 bases outside the gene matches. The V gene's germline CDR1 is SGHTA and CDR2 FQGNSA. CDR3 in DNA: TGTGCCAGCAGCTCCTCCGGGGGGGCCTTGGGCTACAATGAGCAGTTCTTC. Translated: CASSSSGGALGYNEQFF.

V and J are TRBV2 and TRBJ2-5; 7 nucleotides match TRBD2. Looked up from germline, CDR1 is SNHLY and CDR2 is FYNNEI. The V gene end was trimmed by 1 base and the J gene end by 5 bases; junction bases not matched to a gene: 10. The CDR3 extends over 16 amino acids. CDR3 residues: CASSEVSREIQETQYF. CDR3 nucleotides: TGTGCCAGCAGTGAAGTTTCGCGGGAGATACAGGAGACCCAGTACTTC.

The rearrangement uses TRBV19 and TRBJ2-6, with 11 bases aligning to TRBD1. Germline CDR1 and CDR2: LNHDA and SQIVND (reference sequence). The CDR3 length is 21 residues. V gave up 0 bases and J gave up 0 bases; unmatched junction bases: 10. This chain's CDR3 is CASSIEGQGVLLNSGANVLTF. The CDR3, as DNA: TGTGCCAGTAGTATAGAGGGACAGGGGGTCCTCCTTAACTCTGGGGCCAACGTCCTGACTTTC.

CDR3 sequence reads: CASSQGGRSSYNSPLHF. For the CDR3, the DNA is TGTGCCAGCAGCCAAGGAGGGCGGAGCTCCTATAATTCACCCCTCCACTTT. The chain carries TRBV14 and TRBJ1-6; D gene uncertain. The CDR3 runs to 17 residues. Trimming removed 1 base at V and 0 bases at J, with 10 bases between. Germline V gene lookup returns CDR1 SGHDN and CDR2 FVKESK.